This TCR beta chain came from a study of CD8+CD57+ T cells in acquired aplastic anemia. Study summary: Healthy CD8+ samples averaged approximately 11 million reads.

Trimming removed 0 bases at V and 4 bases at J, with 10 bases between. In germline, CDR1 is SGHAT, CDR2 FQDESV (reference sequence). This CDR3 contains 15 residues. Researchers used genomic DNA as the template to profile TCR beta VDJ and CDR3. In TCRdb, the reads were re-called with MiXCR into one record per CDR3 protein. The sample holds 150,000 to 200,000 distinct CDR3 sequences; 35% to 50% are singletons and the top ten take approximately 2.9%. The TCR sequence derives from a human donor in good health. Input material: sorted CD4+, CD8+, or CD8+CD57+ T cells (not recorded which) from PBMCs. The gene calls are TRBV11-1 and TRBJ2-1; D is possibly TRBD1 or TRBD2 (5 bases each). CDR3 sequence reads: CASSLASGGYNEQFF. The CDR3 nucleotides are TGTGCCAGCAGCTTAGCAAGTGGGGGTTACAATGAGCAGTTCTTC.